This T cell receptor (beta chain) was captured in a study of shared clonotypes between healthy human individuals (dated by TCRdb to 2020 to 2022). Study-level background: The cohort included three men and two women between 18 and 49 years of age. Blood TCR repertoires of roughly five healthy adults were deeply sequenced to estimate repertoire size and the extent of clonotype sharing between individuals. To increase sequencing depth and limit assay-specific biases, TCR repertoire library preparation and sequencing were carried out by different laboratories using diverse techniques. Each donor's leukapheresis produced roughly between about 0.9 and 9.5 billion PBMCs. For each donor, CD4 naive and CD4 memory were each given three plates, CD8 naive was given two plates, and CD8 memory was given one plate. General conclusions and limits of the study: Rarefaction of sorted-subset datasets indicated incomplete sequencing despite the large sequencing depth. Sampling was restricted to blood, and TCR repertoires in tissue are likely to differ from TCR repertoires in blood. Compared with non-shared clonotypes, the clonotypes found in all four sorted-subset donors had higher generation probabilities. The small number of donors limited the genetic and exposure-history diversity represented. Sharing across a few donors was observed for 4.5% to 6.5% of naive CD4, 3.5% of naive CD8, 2.3% of memory CD4, and about 0.39% of memory CD8 clonotypes. Pairwise subsampling indicated that sequencing depth was expected to affect the degree of clonotype sharing among donors. Larger estimated clonotype richness was generally found for naive subsets than for memory subsets.

Using the deep immunoSEQ assay, TCR CDR3 regions were amplified from genomic DNA by multiplex PCR. For each cell subset, the extracted genomic DNA was distributed evenly across all wells of several immunoSEQ 96-well plates, and each plate served as one replicate. For sorted subsets, around 0.2 ug of genomic DNA, equivalent to around 30,000 T cell genomes, went into each replicate PCR. Purified libraries were quantified with a Qubit 3.0 fluorometer, sized on a Bioanalyzer 2100, and re-quantified with the KAPA Library Quantification kit. Each immunoSEQ 96-well plate was sequenced on its own single-read 150-cycle Illumina NextSeq 550 flow cell. For the original study's pipeline: The immunoSEQ output contained only junctional sequences without quality scores, so filtering could not match that applied to full-length reads. Sequences were annotated with PyIR, a Python wrapper for IgBLAST v1.9, using IMGT germline references to assign V/J genes and CDR3. Reads with weak V/J assignments (E-value above 1e-6), missing CDR3, stop codons, out-of-frame junctions, or ambiguous translated residues were removed. V3J clonotypes were defined by identical inferred V gene, J gene, and CDR3 amino acid sequence. Percentage overlap between repertoires was computed as shared unique clonotypes divided by the size of the smaller repertoire. Repertoire richness was assessed with RTK rarefaction, the Chao1 estimator, and Recon v2.1 estimates of unobserved clonotypes. For all TCRbeta clonotypes obtained by the gDNA method from four donors, generation probabilities were computed with OLGA. Held by TCRdb, this immuneACCESS table contains in-frame sequences only and omits some clones. Under half of the omission traces to an unresolved V gene where checked; the cause of the rest is unknown. V and J calls plus clone size are reproduced from that table; the DNA served to infer D and trimming. Recorded for this sample are 700,000 to 950,000 clones; approximately 97% of them occurred a single time. Together, the top ten hold under 0.3% of the sample.

CD8 naive samples were CD45RO-negative cells positively selected for CCR7, giving a CD45RA+CCR7+ population that excluded TemRA cells. The donors were healthy, HIV-negative adults who had no recently reported acute infections or vaccinations. Every donor was a Caucasian adult living in Nashville, Tennessee, USA. Blood was obtained by leukapheresis, after which PBMCs were separated by Ficoll-Histopaque density gradient centrifugation and cryopreserved in liquid nitrogen vapor phase. Analytical flow cytometry was used to check the purity and quantity of every magnetically sorted T cell population. Genomic DNA was isolated from every sorted fraction and measured by UV absorbance on a Nanodrop 2000c. Regarding this clone: Its antigen is still unknown. There are no base qualities to consult, and no much larger clone falls within one base.

The germline V gene (reference sequence) supplies CDR1 LNHDA and CDR2 SQIVND. V is clipped by 3 bases and J by 6 bases, and the sequence between their germline boundaries is 16 bases long. The CDR3 starts with the cysteine, ends with the phenylalanine, and has 15 residues. Solely the CDR3 DNA is kept, with 45 bases framed from the first base. The sequence was collected from a man aged 25 to 45 in good health. Sequencing was carried out using naive CD8+ T cells sorted from blood. Sample cell subset or site, as interpreted from the label and publication: CD45RA+CCR7+. The chain employs TRBV19 and TRBJ2-3; the D region possibly corresponds to TRBD2 (5 bases align). CDR3 protein: CASSMTGSYVDTQYF. The DNA reads as follows: TGTGCCAGTAGTATGACGGGGAGCTACGTCGATACGCAGTATTTT.